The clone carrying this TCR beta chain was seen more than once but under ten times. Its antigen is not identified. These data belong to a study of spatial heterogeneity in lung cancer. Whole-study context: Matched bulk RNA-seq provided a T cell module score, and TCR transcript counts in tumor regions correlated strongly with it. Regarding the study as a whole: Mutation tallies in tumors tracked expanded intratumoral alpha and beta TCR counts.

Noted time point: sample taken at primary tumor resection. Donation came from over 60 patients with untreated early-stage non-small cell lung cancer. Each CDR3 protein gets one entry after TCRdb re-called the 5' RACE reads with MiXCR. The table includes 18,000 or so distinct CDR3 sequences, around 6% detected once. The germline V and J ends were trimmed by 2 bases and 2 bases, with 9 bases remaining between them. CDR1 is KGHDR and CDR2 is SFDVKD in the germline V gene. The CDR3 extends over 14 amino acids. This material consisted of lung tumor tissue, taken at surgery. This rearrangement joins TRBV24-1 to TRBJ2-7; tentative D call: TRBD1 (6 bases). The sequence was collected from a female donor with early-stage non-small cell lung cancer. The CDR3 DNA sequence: TGTGCCACCAGTGATTCGACAGGTCCCTACGAGCAGTACTTC. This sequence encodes CATSDSTGPYEQYF.